This T cell receptor delta chain was captured by sequencing in a study of γδ T cells in repeated Plasmodium falciparum infection. Study as a whole: Over roughly 600 days, donors received four mosquito-bite P. falciparum NF54 infections. Overall study findings and caveats: Waves of new clonotype selection appeared after repeated controlled infections in Vdelta2-negative, largely Vdelta1+, gammadelta T cells.

This clone was counted many times. The antigen remains undetermined. TCRdb pairs this DNA with a much larger clone's protein that differs at residue 14, likely a read error; the protein shown was translated from the DNA. The germline V gene has CDR1 GEAIGNYY and CDR2 EKD. The CDR3 runs to 16 residues. Vgamma9/Vdelta2+ and Vdelta2-negative gammadelta T cells were flow-sorted from PBMC for bulk sequencing. TCRdb repeated clone calling on the multiplex PCR reads with CATT. Of around 50,000 delta-chain clones in the sample, about 1.5% were seen once. No J gene call was made, and the V gene is TRDV2; the table's D call, TRDD3, has no DNA check behind it. The sequence derives from a pool of human donors (malaria-infected and uninfected, not separated). Source material: gamma-delta T cells from blood. Here the CDR3 reads CACDTVGGRYTDKPIF. For the CDR3, the DNA is TGTGCCTGTGACACCGTTGGGGGCCGCTACACCGATAAACCCATCTTT.